These T cell receptor beta chains were read from a single sample in a study of cytomegalovirus exposure and HLA in healthy donors. Only in-frame clones appear in the TCRdb table, and some are missing; sequencing was by immunoSEQ multiplex PCR. The sample includes approximately 150,000 clones, roughly three quarters of them seen just once. Sequencing was carried out using PBMCs. Receptor source: a female donor in good health and CMV-seronegative. The conserved cysteine and the conserved F or W are not part of the CDR3 here. The order of the fields is CDR3 protein, V gene.

cdr3_aa: ATSRGLAKQY; v_call: TRBV15
cdr3_aa: ASNSPGQGAIGAF; v_call: TRBV6-5
cdr3_aa: ASSLRGSYTEAF; v_call: TRBV5-1
cdr3_aa: AISAPTIQGTCGYT; v_call: TRBV10-3
cdr3_aa: ASIGGRGNEQF; v_call: TRBV2
cdr3_aa: ATSRSGYNSPLH; v_call: TRBV15
cdr3_aa: ASRRSGGNRRNTEAF; v_call: TRBV5-1
cdr3_aa: ASSYPGMNTEAF; v_call: TRBV6-5
cdr3_aa: ASSGTGVYKNIQY; v_call: TRBV7-9
cdr3_aa: ASSVRAGGLTDTQY; v_call: TRBV9
cdr3_aa: ASSLEGGLRPYNEQF; v_call: TRBV2
cdr3_aa: ASSMGGNYNEQF; v_call: TRBV19
cdr3_aa: ASNPGRSGTDTQY; v_call: TRBV27
cdr3_aa: ASRDMQGEGQPQH; v_call: TRBV19
cdr3_aa: ASSLSTVGREKLF; v_call: TRBV4-3
cdr3_aa: ASLTLRTGAKTYEQY; v_call: TRBV28
cdr3_aa: ASSQDPRTSEYNEQF; v_call: TRBV4-3
cdr3_aa: ALGGHTEAF; v_call: TRBV23-1
cdr3_aa: ALGEASYNEQF; v_call: TRBV7-9
cdr3_aa: ATLRREDDNEQF; v_call: TRBV10-1
cdr3_aa: ASSEIAGAGTDTQY; v_call: TRBV2
cdr3_aa: ASSMTGEQY; v_call: TRBV19
cdr3_aa: ASSSGTSGPLPNTGELF; v_call: TRBV28
cdr3_aa: ATPPPTGWDGELF; v_call: TRBV6-1
cdr3_aa: ASSPRTTGRYGYT; v_call: TRBV27
cdr3_aa: ASGWTPSSTDTQY; v_call: TRBV7-9
cdr3_aa: ASSIVSAPYNEQF; v_call: TRBV19
cdr3_aa: SVERTDNEQF; v_call: TRBV29-1